Described below is a single T cell receptor beta chain sequence and its context. The data stem from a study of blood T cell repertoires in COVID-19. Overall study context: Collection of acute and convalescent COVID-19 samples took place in the United States, Italy and Spain. Sources were T cells, B-cell-depleted T cells, or PBMCs; the material itself was cDNA or gDNA.

In the authors' methods: Amplification of reference gene primers provided the estimated nucleated cell counts. Sequencing used immunoSEQ multiplex PCR; TCRdb keeps in-frame clones, though not all of them. V and J calls and clone size follow that table, whereas D and trimming were derived from the DNA. The sample has approximately 150,000 clones, more than 70% seen once. Trimming at V came to 6 bases and at J to 5 bases, leaving 15 bases not matched to a gene. The CDR3 length is 16 residues. Germline V gene data show CDR1 as MDHEN and CDR2 as SYDVKM. The sample comprised peripheral blood. The rearrangement links TRBV28 to TRBJ2-5; 7 nucleotides align to TRBD2. The clonotype originates from a woman in her seventies who had recovered from COVID-19. This chain's CDR3 is CASRSVWPGGRETQYF. The CDR3 region has the DNA TGTGCCAGCAGAAGCGTGTGGCCGGGAGGCAGGGAGACCCAGTACTTC.